This T cell receptor beta chain came from a study of cytomegalovirus exposure and HLA in healthy donors. The PCR had 60 Vbeta and 13 Jbeta primers. The table came from immunoSEQ multiplex PCR; TCRdb's copy has only in-frame clones and leaves some out. This table has roughly 150,000 clones, over 60% appearing once. CDR3 size: 17 residues. V dropped 4 bases and J dropped 4 bases, with 22 bases sitting between them. The V gene's germline CDR1 is SNHLY and CDR2 FYNNEI. The sequence was collected from a woman aged 30 to 39 in good health and CMV-seropositive. The chain couples TRBV2 to TRBJ1-2; D is possibly TRBD1 (6 bases). The sample taken for sequencing was PBMCs. The chain's CDR3 is CASSVGETPGVGYGYTF. The CDR3 nucleotides are TGTGCCAGCAGTGTAGGGGAGACACCAGGGGTTGGCTATGGCTACACCTTC.